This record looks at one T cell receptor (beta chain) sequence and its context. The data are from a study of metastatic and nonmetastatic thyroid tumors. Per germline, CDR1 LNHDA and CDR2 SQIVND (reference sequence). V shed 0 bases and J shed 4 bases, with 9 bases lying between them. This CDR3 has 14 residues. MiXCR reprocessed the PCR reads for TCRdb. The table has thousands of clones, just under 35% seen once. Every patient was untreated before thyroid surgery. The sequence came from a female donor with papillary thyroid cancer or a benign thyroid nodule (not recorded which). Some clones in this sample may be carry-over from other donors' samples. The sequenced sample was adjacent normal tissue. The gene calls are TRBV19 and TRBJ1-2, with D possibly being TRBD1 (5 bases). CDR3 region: CASSIESGTYGYTF. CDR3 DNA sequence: TGTGCCAGTAGTATAGAATCAGGGACCTATGGCTACACCTTC.